This TCR beta chain derives from a study of T cell repertoires in aging, cancer and after chemotherapy. Study-level background: Clear clonal overlap appeared across healthy donor samples taken over several months to years.

The template was genomic DNA from peripheral blood, not RNA. By share, this clonotype ranks as medium-sized. Its antigen is not identified. TRB rearrangements spanning V, D and J were amplified using mixed TRB-A/B primers. One entry per CDR3 protein results from TCRdb running MiXCR on the multiplex PCR reads. The sample shows about 6,200 distinct CDR3 sequences, roughly 28% of them seen only once. The study, taken as a whole, reports: Compared with age-matched healthy donors, untreated hematological or solid cancer patients showed higher blood TCR clonality. Median generation probability rose over the chemotherapy interval in each cancer cohort, suggesting rebound thymic output. In healthy donors, age-related TCR diversity loss mainly reflected lost richness.

Germline values: CDR1 MNHNS, CDR2 SASEGT. The CDR3 spans 20 residues. Trimming removed 1 base from V and 0 bases from J; junction bases left unmatched: 12. Sequenced material: blood. This receptor was taken from a human donor in good health. This chain connects TRBV6-1 to TRBJ2-6, with 7 nucleotides matching TRBD2. This CDR3 reads CASSEVWASGTFSGANVLTF. Written as DNA, the CDR3 is TGTGCCAGCAGTGAAGTTTGGGCTAGCGGTACATTCTCTGGGGCCAACGTCCTGACTTTC.